This entry is about one T cell receptor beta chain. No antigen is known for it. No much larger clonotype is one base removed from it; base qualities were not supplied. The donors belonged to the validation cohort of roughly 120 subjects, which was separate from the approximately 700-subject first cohort. Between the V and J ends, shortened by 0 bases and 4 bases respectively, the junction contains 12 bases. CDR1 and CDR2 (MNHEY, SVGAGI) derive from the germline V gene. From the cysteine through the phenylalanine, the CDR3 covers 15 amino acids. The only DNA kept is the CDR3, 45 bases in frame from the first base. This entry comes from a study of cytomegalovirus exposure and HLA in healthy donors (dated 2017 in TCRdb). In terms of the full investigation: According to a later analysis, one platform produced both the roughly 130 validation repertoires and the 700 or so repertoires of the first cohort. In addition to the first cohort of hundreds of subjects, a separate validation cohort of 120 different subjects was used. The aim of the study was to test whether cataloging public T cell receptors could identify signatures of past pathogen exposure. The study combined high-throughput TCR immunosequencing, statistical association of individual TCRs with disease status, and machine learning to predict cytomegalovirus infection status. Summary of the overall study and its limitations: The authors suggested that the approach could potentially be extended to other disease states and immunological phenotypes. In vitro tests confirmed that a few of the cytomegalovirus-associated TCR beta chains recognize cytomegalovirus antigens. Most TCR sequences were observed very rarely across donors, whereas some public TCRs were present in many individuals. A later analysis lacked HLA typing for the validation cohort, so it scored co-occurrence in that cohort across all 120 or so repertoires. In both the original and validation cohorts, the classifier was reported to diagnose cytomegalovirus status with high specificity and sensitivity. The study gave a list of about 170 TCR beta chains associated with cytomegalovirus. Of the cluster scores, 85% to 95% were above 0 in a later analysis, which found that TCRs clustered in the first cohort also tended to co-occur in the 120 or so validation repertoires.

The method behind the library was the immunoSEQ multiplex PCR assay. Per the authors' processing: A statistical classification framework was built for diagnosing cytomegalovirus status from the catalog of TCR beta chain sequences. TCRdb took this table from immuneACCESS and kept in-frame rearrangements with V and J called. Such tables lack part of the clones; where checked against another copy, unresolved V genes explain under half of the gap, and the rest is unexplained. That table gives V, J and clone size, and the DNA gave D and trimming. This sample is represented by hundreds of thousands of clones; over 80% of them were singletons. Of the sample, roughly 5.5% is held by the ten largest clones.

Sequences were obtained from PBMCs. In this chain, TRBV6-5 is recombined with TRBJ1-2; TRBD1 is a possible D gene, resting on 5 matching bases. This TCR was sampled from a woman aged 18-30 years in good health and CMV-seronegative. The CDR3 sequence is CASSYSAGSSYGYTF. The nucleotides are TGTGCCAGCAGTTACTCGGCAGGGAGTTCCTATGGCTACACCTTC.